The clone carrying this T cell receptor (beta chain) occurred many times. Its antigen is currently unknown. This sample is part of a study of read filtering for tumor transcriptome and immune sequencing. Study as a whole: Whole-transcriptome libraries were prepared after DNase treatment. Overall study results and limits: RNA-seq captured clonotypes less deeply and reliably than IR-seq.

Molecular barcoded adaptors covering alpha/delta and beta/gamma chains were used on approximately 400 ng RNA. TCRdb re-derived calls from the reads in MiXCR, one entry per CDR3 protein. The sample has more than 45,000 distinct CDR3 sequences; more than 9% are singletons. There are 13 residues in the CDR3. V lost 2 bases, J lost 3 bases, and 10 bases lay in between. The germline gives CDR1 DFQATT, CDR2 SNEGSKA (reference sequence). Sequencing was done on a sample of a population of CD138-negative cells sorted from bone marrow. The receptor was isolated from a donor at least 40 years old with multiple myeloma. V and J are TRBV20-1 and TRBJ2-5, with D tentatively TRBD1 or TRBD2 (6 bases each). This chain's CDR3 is CSARWGAKETQYF. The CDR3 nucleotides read TGCAGTGCTAGATGGGGGGCCAAAGAGACCCAGTACTTC.